The 16 T cell receptor beta chains presented below share a single source sample, sequenced in a study of spatial heterogeneity in lung cancer. As for time point: sample taken at primary tumor resection. TCRdb re-called the 5' RACE reads through MiXCR, storing one row per CDR3 protein. The data hold 90,000 to 95,000 distinct CDR3 sequences, with approximately 12% observed a single time. Sequenced here: PBMCs, sampled at surgery. These receptors all stem from a male donor with early-stage non-small cell lung cancer.

V and J are TRBV6-2 or TRBV6-3 and TRBJ2-1; D might be TRBD2 (5 bases). The V gene's germline CDR1 is MNHEY and CDR2 SVGEGT. The ends were cut back, 2 bases at V and 10 bases at J, with 15 bases in the middle. This CDR3 comprises 14 residues. CDR3 sequence reads: CASSYLNPAGEQFF. The CDR3 DNA is TGTGCCAGCAGTTACCTAAACCCGGCGGGCGAGCAGTTCTTC.

This clonotype was recorded many times. This chain joins TRBV10-3 and TRBJ2-3; no firm D call. This CDR3 is built from 14 residues. CDR1 is ENHRY, CDR2 SYGVKD, per germline. Trimming took 0 bases from V and 4 from J, leaving 8 bases between them. CDR3 sequence: CAISESGYSDTQYF. Here the CDR3 DNA reads TGTGCCATCAGTGAGTCCGGGTATTCAGATACGCAGTATTTT.

The chain employs TRBV5-1 and TRBJ2-5, with 10 bases aligning to TRBD1. Trimming took 2 bases from V and 2 from J; bases not matched to a gene: 3. Germline V gene data show CDR1 as SGHRS and CDR2 as YFSETQ. The CDR3 runs 15 residues. Here the CDR3 DNA reads TGCGCCAGCAGCTTAGGGACAGGGGTTCAAGAGACCCAGTACTTC. This translates into CASSLGTGVQETQYF. Filled out from reference TRBV5-1 and TRBJ2-5, the complete variable domain reads KAGVTQTPRYLIKTRGQQVTLSCSPISGHRSVSWYQQTPGQGLQFLFEYFSETQRNKGNFPGRFSGRQFSNSRSEMNVSTLELGDSALYLCASSLGTGVQETQYFGPGTRLLVL.

The J gene is TRBJ1-1, the V gene TRBV6-1, with a weak D call TRBD1 (5 bases). CDR1 and CDR2 from the germline V gene are MNHNS and SASEGT. The CDR3 is 16 amino acids. Trimming took 5 bases from V and 4 from J, leaving 20 bases between them. For the CDR3, the DNA is TGTGCCAGCAGTCGGTATGGGACCGGGGTCGGCACTGAAGCTTTCTTT. The encoded protein is CASSRYGTGVGTEAFF.

Only a few counts were recorded for this clonotype. This chain connects TRBV20-1 to TRBJ2-3, with TRBD2 identical over 7 bases. V gave up 3 bases and J gave up 4 bases; unmatched junction bases: 7. Germline-derived CDR1 and CDR2 are DFQATT and SNEGSKA (reference sequence). This CDR3 has 14 amino acids. The CDR3 bases are TGCAGTGCTAGGTCCGCGGCGGGGGCAGATACGCAGTATTTT. Its protein is CSARSAAGADTQYF.

The sample holds a few counts of this clonotype. This chain uses TRBV12-3 or TRBV12-4 with TRBJ1-5; the match to TRBD1 covers 9 bases. The V segment lost 5 bases and the J segment 4 bases; nucleotides outside the gene matches: 6. This CDR3 has 15 amino acids. The chain's CDR3 is CASSHPGTGNQPQHF. The CDR3 DNA follows: TGTGCCAGCAGTCACCCCGGGACAGGGAATCAGCCCCAGCATTTT.

The chain uses TRBV29-1 and TRBJ2-5; D unclear. The CDR3 sequence is 13 residues long. Trimming took 5 bases from V and 2 from J, leaving 12 bases between them. From germline, CDR1 is SQVTM and CDR2 ANQGSEA. The CDR3 region has the DNA TGCAGCGTTTCCCCGAGTACGCAAGAGACCCAGTACTTC. This encodes CSVSPSTQETQYF.

This clonotype was counted between two and nine times. The J gene is TRBJ2-6, the V gene TRBV19, with a tentative D call TRBD2 (5 bases). CDR1 is LNHDA and CDR2 is SQIVND in the germline V gene (reference sequence). Trimming stripped 6 bases from V and 1 base from J, with 16 bases between. The CDR3 sequence is 17 residues long. This CDR3 is CASSYGSGGSGANVLTF. The CDR3, as DNA: TGTGCCAGTAGCTATGGGAGTGGCGGTTCTGGGGCCAACGTCCTGACTTTC.

This clonotype was detected a few times. The rearrangement uses TRBV5-6 and TRBJ2-7; D unclear. V shed 0 bases and J shed 4 bases, with 2 bases lying between them. Germline V gives CDR1 SGHDT, CDR2 YYEEEE. This CDR3 comprises 11 residues. The CDR3 DNA follows: TGTGCCAGCAGCTTGGAGTACGAGCAGTACTTC. It encodes CASSLEYEQYF.

This clonotype has ten or more counts. The chain recombines TRBV28 with TRBJ2-6; D unclear. V was pared by 3 bases and J by 4 bases, with 7 bases between. The germline V gene encodes CDR1 MDHEN and CDR2 SYDVKM. The CDR3 is 14 residues long. CDR3 bases: TGTGCCAGCAGTTTCGAGACGGGGGCCAACGTCCTGACTTTC. Its translation is CASSFETGANVLTF. The full variable domain, rest sourced from reference TRBV28 and TRBJ2-6, is DVKVTQSSRYLVKRTGEKVFLECVQDMDHENMFWYRQDPGLGLRLIYFSYDVKMKEKGDIPEGYSVSREKKERFSLILESASTNQTSMYLCASSFETGANVLTFGAGSRLTVL.

This clonotype was seen a handful of times. The chain is built from TRBV27 and TRBJ2-1, with TRBD2 identical over 12 bases. This CDR3 comprises 16 residues. The germline V gene has CDR1 MNHEY and CDR2 SMNVEV (reference sequence). V lost 3 bases and J lost 2; bases outside the gene matches: 2. The CDR3 coding sequence is TGTGCCAGCAGTTTTAGGACTAGCGGGACCTACAATGAGCAGTTCTTC. Encoded protein: CASSFRTSGTYNEQFF.

This clonotype occurred a few times. V usage is TRBV5-1 and J usage is TRBJ1-3, with D possibly TRBD1 on 5 matching bases. V shed 0 bases and J shed 0 bases, with 10 bases lying between them. The CDR3 runs 16 residues. Germline V gene data show CDR1 as SGHRS and CDR2 as YFSETQ. The CDR3 loop reads CASSLVGGGSGNTIYF. The CDR3 nucleotides are TGCGCCAGCAGCTTGGTTGGCGGGGGCTCTGGAAACACCATATATTTT.

This clonotype has more than one count but fewer than ten. V usage is TRBV12-3 or TRBV12-4 and J usage is TRBJ1-2; D unresolved. The CDR3 runs 12 residues. The V end was cut by 5 bases, the J end by 2 bases, with 6 bases between. The CDR3 sequence is CASSPENYGYTF. In DNA, the CDR3 is TGTGCCAGCAGTCCCGAAAACTATGGCTACACCTTC.

The chain employs TRBV6-2 or TRBV6-3 and TRBJ2-7; D may be TRBD1 (6 bases). The V gene's germline CDR1 is MNHEY and CDR2 SVGEGT. This CDR3 has 12 amino acids. Trimming took off 5 bases at V and 13 bases at J, with 18 bases between the two ends. The CDR3 is CASSQDGYGTYF. CDR3 coding DNA: TGTGCCAGCAGTCAGGATGGTTACGGGACATACTTC.

This clonotype was detected only a few times. J is TRBJ2-5 and V is TRBV10-3; 10 bases align to TRBD1. CDR3 length: 13 amino acids. Per the germline V gene, CDR1 is ENHRY and CDR2 is SYGVKD. The CDR3 DNA is TGTGCTGCGGACAGGGGGGCGGGAGAGACCCAGTACTTC. Protein product: CAADRGAGETQYF.

The CDR3 sequence is CSAPKDDRGFNQPQHF. CDR3 bases: TGCAGTGCCCCGAAAGATGACAGGGGTTTCAATCAGCCCCAGCATTTT. The chain links TRBV20-1 to TRBJ1-5; 8 bases match TRBD1. CDR3 length: 16 amino acids. The junction had 13 bases not matched to a gene; V was cut back by 6 bases and J by 3 bases. Germline V lookup: CDR1 DFQATT, CDR2 SNEGSKA (reference sequence).